The 7 T cell receptor beta chains below were found in one sample sequenced in a study of CD8+ T cells in alopecia areata. RNA extraction and reverse transcription yielded cDNA as sequencing template. Repertoires were generated with immunoSEQ multiplex PCR, while TCRdb's copy carries only in-frame clones and drops some. The sample lists over 85,000 clones, 40% to 55% occurring once. The sample consisted of CD4+ T cells sorted from blood. Source of these receptors: a human donor with alopecia areata.

This clone was seen a handful of times. This chain connects TRBV29-1 to TRBJ2-3; D is perhaps TRBD2 (6 bases). There are 13 residues in the CDR3. CDR1 SQVTM and CDR2 ANQGSEA come from the germline V gene. With 5 bases removed from V and 0 bases from J, the gap between germline ends came to 9 bases. Here the CDR3 reads CSVHGLSTDTQYF. The CDR3 bases are TGCAGCGTTCACGGACTAAGCACAGATACGCAGTATTTT.

A few counts support this clone. V gene TRBV14 combines with J gene TRBJ2-2; 7 positions agree with TRBD1. The CDR3 is made up of 16 amino acids. V gave up 6 bases and J gave up 0 bases; unmatched junction bases: 7. Germline lookup yields CDR1 SGHDN and CDR2 FVKESK. The CDR3 sequence: CASRTGLTANTGELFF. In DNA, the CDR3 is TGTGCCAGCAGGACAGGGTTAACTGCGAACACCGGGGAGCTGTTTTTT.

The gene calls are TRBV6-5 and TRBJ2-2, with unresolved D. The CDR3 has 12 amino acids. The V end lost 3 bases, the J end lost 5 bases, and 4 bases lay between the germline ends. Germline CDR1 is MNHEY and CDR2 is SVGAGI. CDR3 sequence (DNA): TGTGCCAGCAGTTATATGACCGGGGAGCTGTTTTTT. Protein: CASSYMTGELFF.

This clone was counted only a few times. This chain uses TRBV18 with TRBJ2-5; 8 bases fit TRBD1. The germline V gene encodes CDR1 KGHSH and CDR2 LQKENI. Trimming took 6 bases from V and 7 from J; bases not matched to a gene: 13. The CDR3 runs 15 residues. In DNA form, the CDR3 reads TGTGCCAGCTCCCATTCCGGACAGGGCCCCGGGACCCAGTACTTC. Translation gives CASSHSGQGPGTQYF.

V and J are TRBV30 and TRBJ2-1; a possible D gene is TRBD2 (5 bases). Trimming removed 6 bases at V and 4 bases at J, with 16 bases between. CDR1 and CDR2 (germline): GTSNPN, SVGIG (reference sequence). CDR3 size: 14 residues. This CDR3 reads CACQPQTGYNEQFF. Written as DNA, the CDR3 is TGTGCCTGCCAGCCGCAAACGGGATACAATGAGCAGTTCTTC.

V usage is TRBV2 and J usage is TRBJ2-7; D unclear. CDR1 is SNHLY, CDR2 FYNNEI, per germline. V lost 6 bases and J 6 bases, leaving 9 bases between the germline ends. The CDR3 runs 11 residues. CDR3 in amino acids: CASRANGEQYF. The CDR3 nucleotides read TGTGCCAGCAGAGCCAATGGCGAGCAGTACTTC.

Worth noting for this clone: Other DNA sequences in this sample translate to the same CDR3. The J gene is TRBJ1-1, the V gene TRBV30; the D gene is possibly TRBD1 (5 bases). Germline V gene lookup returns CDR1 GTSNPN and CDR2 SVGIG (reference sequence). CDR3 length equals 12 residues. Trimming cost V 5 bases and J 2 bases, with 9 bases left between them. In DNA form, the CDR3 reads TGTGCCTGGTCCGGGGGAAACACTGAAGCTTTCTTT. Translation: CAWSGGNTEAFF.